This is a list of T cell receptor beta chains from one sample in a study of blood T cell repertoires in COVID-19. Sequencing was performed with immunoSEQ multiplex PCR; in TCRdb, only in-frame clones are kept and a portion is missing. This sample has fewer than 45,000 clones, with 88% found just once. Sample: peripheral blood. The origin of the receptors is a human donor in a cohort sampled during active COVID-19. Each CDR3 is given with its conserved first and last residue. D genes are given only for firm matches. Expanded clones get a size class; other rows say once, few or many, or leave the size out.

TGTGCCAGCAGGCCCGTTCTTGGTCAGGTTGAAGCTTTCTTT,CASRPVLGQVEAFF,TRBV7-8,-,TRBJ1-1,-
TGTGCCAGCAGTTGGGGAGGGAACACTGAAGCTTTCTTT,CASSWGGNTEAFF,TRBV6-6,-,TRBJ1-1,-
TGTGCCTGGAGTGTCGGAGGAATCACAGATACGCAGTATTTT,CAWSVGGITDTQYF,TRBV30,-,TRBJ2-3,-
TGTGCCAGCAGCCAAGTAGGGGGACAGGGAGGCGGCTACACCTTC,CASSQVGGQGGGYTF,TRBV14,-,TRBJ1-2,TRBD1
TGTGCCACCAGCAGCGGGGGACAGAAGTTTAACTATGGCTACACCTTC,CATSSGGQKFNYGYTF,TRBV15,-,TRBJ1-2,TRBD1
TGCGCCAGCAGCCAAGAGGGCGGACTAGACTCCTCCTACGAGCAGTACTTC,CASSQEGGLDSSYEQYF,TRBV4-1,-,TRBJ2-7,TRBD2
TGTGCCACCAGTGATTCCGGTAGCAGGGGAGATACGCAGTATTTT,CATSDSGSRGDTQYF,TRBV24-1,-,TRBJ2-3,-
TGTGCCAGTACTGGGGGGGCACACGGAGATACGCAGTATTTT,CASTGGAHGDTQYF,TRBV19,once,TRBJ2-3,-
TGTGCCAGCAGCTTAGGAACTAGCGGGGGGGCTCTGGAGACCCAGTACTTC,CASSLGTSGGALETQYF,TRBV7-3,-,TRBJ2-5,TRBD2
TGTGCCAGCAGTGTATGGGCAGACCACAATGAGCAGTTCTTC,CASSVWADHNEQFF,TRBV6-4,-,TRBJ2-1,-
TGTGCCAGCAGCCTCTACGGGGGGGCGGTCGAGACCCAGTACTTC,CASSLYGGAVETQYF,TRBV11-2,-,TRBJ2-5,TRBD2
TGTGCCAGCAGCTTTGGGGAGTTTAGCAATCAGCCCCAGCATTTT,CASSFGEFSNQPQHF,TRBV7-9,once,TRBJ1-5,-
TGCGCCAGCAGCTCCACAGGGGGCACTGAAGCTTTCTTT,CASSSTGGTEAFF,TRBV5-1,once,TRBJ1-1,TRBD1
TGTGCCAGCAGCCCAACTAGCGGGGGGGTACCTGAGGATACGCAGTATTTT,CASSPTSGGVPEDTQYF,TRBV13,-,TRBJ2-3,TRBD2
TGTGCCAGCAGCTTAGACGGCTCTGGGGCCAACGTCCTGACTTTC,CASSLDGSGANVLTF,TRBV11-3,-,TRBJ2-6,-
TGTGCCAGCAGCTCCCCGGCGGGGGAGGGAGATACGCAGTATTTT,CASSSPAGEGDTQYF,TRBV7-8,-,TRBJ2-3,TRBD2
TGTGCCACCAGAAAGACCGGGACACCTAACTATGGCTACACCTTC,CATRKTGTPNYGYTF,TRBV27,-,TRBJ1-2,-
TGTGCCAGCAGCTTAGCGGAAGGGGGCCCCTATGGCTACACCTTC,CASSLAEGGPYGYTF,TRBV7-8,-,TRBJ1-2,TRBD1
TGTGCCAGCAGCTCGGGACAGGGGGTTAACTATGGCTACACCTTC,CASSSGQGVNYGYTF,TRBV7-2,-,TRBJ1-2,TRBD1
TGCGCCAGCAGCTTGCGCCCCCCCCAGGGAAGATTCTACGAGCAGTACTTC,CASSLRPPQGRFYEQYF,TRBV5-1,-,TRBJ2-7,-
TGTGCCAGCAGCCTGGGACAGGATTGGGGAGCTTTCTTT,CASSLGQDWGAFF,TRBV3-1/TRBV3-2,-,TRBJ1-1,TRBD1
TGTGCCAGCAGCTTAGGACCTAGGATGGAGACCCAGTACTTC,CASSLGPRMETQYF,TRBV11-2,-,TRBJ2-5,-
TGTGCCAGCTCGCGTCTGGACAGGACAGGCACTGAAGCTTTCTTT,CASSRLDRTGTEAFF,TRBV18,-,TRBJ1-1,TRBD1
TGTGCCAGCAGCTTGCGGGTTTTAGACACCATATATTTT,CASSLRVLDTIYF,TRBV7-9,-,TRBJ1-3,-
TGTGCCAGCTCACAACAGGGAGTCCGCGAGCAGTACTTC,CASSQQGVREQYF,TRBV18,-,TRBJ2-7,-
TGTGCCAGCAGCACCGAGCGGGGGGGCTACAATGAGCAGTTCTTC,CASSTERGGYNEQFF,TRBV11-1,-,TRBJ2-1,TRBD2
TGTGCCAGCAGCGGGTCAGGGGGGATCTACAATGAGCAGTTCTTC,CASSGSGGIYNEQFF,TRBV9,-,TRBJ2-1,-
TGTGCCAGCAGTTTCGAGAGCACCCTAAGAGGGCAGTACTTC,CASSFESTLRGQYF,TRBV6-2/TRBV6-3,-,TRBJ2-7,-
TGTGCCAGCAGCTCCAGGGGAAACTATGGCTACACCTTC,CASSSRGNYGYTF,TRBV11-2,once,TRBJ1-2,-
TGTGCCAGCAGCCCCACCGGGGGTGACTCTGGAGCCAACGTCCTGACTTTC,CASSPTGGDSGANVLTF,TRBV7-3,once,TRBJ2-6,-
TGTGCCAGCAGCAGACTAGCGGGAAGCTCCTACAATGAGCAGTTCTTC,CASSRLAGSSYNEQFF,TRBV7-8,-,TRBJ2-1,TRBD2
TGCGCCAGCCGGGGGACTAGCGGCACAGATACGCAGTATTTT,CASRGTSGTDTQYF,TRBV5-1,-,TRBJ2-3,TRBD2
TGTGCCAGCAGCGGGTATCAGGGCTCTGGAAACACCATATATTTT,CASSGYQGSGNTIYF,TRBV5-6,-,TRBJ1-3,-
TGTGCCAGCAGTTACGGACAGGGAACGAACACTGAAGCTTTCTTT,CASSYGQGTNTEAFF,TRBV6-2/TRBV6-3,-,TRBJ1-1,TRBD1
TGTGCCACATACGACAGGGCCTATGGCTACACCTTC,CATYDRAYGYTF,TRBV6-5,-,TRBJ1-2,TRBD1
TGTGCCACCAGCAGGGCACGACAGCCTCACAATCAGCCCCAGCATTTT,CATSRARQPHNQPQHF,TRBV15,-,TRBJ1-5,-
TGTGCCAGTAGTATATCAGGGGTGCTGAATACGCAGTATTTT,CASSISGVLNTQYF,TRBV19,-,TRBJ2-3,-
TGTGCCAGCAGCCATAGCGGGGGCCCCTGGGGCAAAAACATTCAGTACTTC,CASSHSGGPWGKNIQYF,TRBV3-1/TRBV3-2,-,TRBJ2-4,TRBD2
TGTGCCAGCAGCCCCAGACTAGCGGGGGGTATTGAGCAGTTCTTC,CASSPRLAGGIEQFF,TRBV7-9,-,TRBJ2-1,TRBD2
TGTGCCAGCAGCTTTACCTCCTTCCCCCAAGGGGGCTTC,CASSFTSFPQGGF,TRBV7-8,-,TRBJ2-7,-
TGTGCCAGCAGCCCACCGGGCTCTGGAAACACCATATATTTT,CASSPPGSGNTIYF,TRBV7-8,-,TRBJ1-3,-
TGTGCCAGTAGTCATAGGGAGGGGAACACTGAAGCTTTCTTT,CASSHREGNTEAFF,TRBV19,-,TRBJ1-1,-
TGTGCCAGCAGCTACCGGGACTACCAAGATACGCAGTATTTT,CASSYRDYQDTQYF,TRBV7-8,-,TRBJ2-3,TRBD2
TGTGCCTGGAGTTCGACAGCACGATACTACGAGCAGTACTTC,CAWSSTARYYEQYF,TRBV30,-,TRBJ2-7,-
TGTGCCACCAGCAGAGAACCCGGCGGCGGGGGGGCTGGAAATGAGCAGTTCTTC,CATSREPGGGGAGNEQFF,TRBV15,once,TRBJ2-1,TRBD2
TGTGCCATCAGTGAAGGGACAGGGGACGGTCTCGGGGATAATGAAAAACTGTTTTTT,CAISEGTGDGLGDNEKLFF,TRBV10-3,-,TRBJ1-4,TRBD1